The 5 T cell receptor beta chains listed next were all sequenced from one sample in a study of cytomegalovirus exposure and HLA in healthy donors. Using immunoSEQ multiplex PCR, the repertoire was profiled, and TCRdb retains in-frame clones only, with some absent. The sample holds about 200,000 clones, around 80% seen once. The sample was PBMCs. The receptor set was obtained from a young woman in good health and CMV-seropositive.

CDR3 nucleotide sequence: TGTGCCAGCAGCACCCGGACAGGGGCGGAAGATACGCAGTATTTT. Protein product: CASSTRTGAEDTQYF. J is TRBJ2-3 and V is TRBV5-6, with TRBD1 matching over 9 bases. V dropped 4 bases and J dropped 5; count of bases not matched to a gene: 8. The germline gives CDR1 SGHDT, CDR2 YYEEEE. The CDR3 totals 15 residues.

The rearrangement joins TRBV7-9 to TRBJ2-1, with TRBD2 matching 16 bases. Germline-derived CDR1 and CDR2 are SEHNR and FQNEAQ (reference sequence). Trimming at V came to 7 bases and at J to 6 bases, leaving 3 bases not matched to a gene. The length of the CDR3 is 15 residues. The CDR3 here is CASTGTSGRANEQFF. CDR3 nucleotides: TGTGCCAGCACCGGGACTAGCGGGAGGGCCAATGAGCAGTTCTTC.

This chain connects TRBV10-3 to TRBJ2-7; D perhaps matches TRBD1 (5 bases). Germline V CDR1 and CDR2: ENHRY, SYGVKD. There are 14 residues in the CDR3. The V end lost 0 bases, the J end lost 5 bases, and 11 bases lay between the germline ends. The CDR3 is CAISESVRANEQYF. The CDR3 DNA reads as TGTGCCATCAGTGAGTCGGTCAGGGCCAACGAGCAGTACTTC.

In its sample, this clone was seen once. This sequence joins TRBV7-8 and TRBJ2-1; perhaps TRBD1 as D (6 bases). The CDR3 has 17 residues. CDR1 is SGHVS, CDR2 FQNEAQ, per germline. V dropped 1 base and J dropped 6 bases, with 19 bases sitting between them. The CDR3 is CASSLGWNRAGSNEQFF. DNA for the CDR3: TGTGCCAGCAGCTTAGGGTGGAACAGGGCGGGTTCCAATGAGCAGTTCTTC.

Here the CDR3 reads CASSPGQGGYEQYF. CDR3 nucleotides: TGCGCCAGCAGCCCAGGACAGGGCGGCTACGAGCAGTACTTC. The rearrangement joins TRBV5-1 to TRBJ2-7; 8 positions agree with TRBD1. Germline V CDR1 and CDR2: SGHRS, YFSETQ. CDR3 size: 14 residues. J lost 3 bases, V lost 4 bases, and 6 bases had no gene match.